This T cell receptor beta chain was observed in a study of T cell changes during pregnancy in multiple sclerosis. This clone was seen a few times. Germline-derived CDR1 and CDR2 are SGHAT and FQNNGV. This CDR3 spans 17 amino acids. J was trimmed by 5 bases and V by 5 bases; bases with no gene match: 12. The method was immunoSEQ multiplex PCR; TCRdb's version includes in-frame clones alone and lacks a portion of them. The sample comprises 40,000 to 45,000 clones, 70% to 90% of which are singletons, and approximately 0.6% rests with the top ten. The chain couples TRBV11-2 to TRBJ2-1; 10 bases align to TRBD2. The input for sequencing was CD4+ T cells from peripheral blood mononuclear cells, taken in the first trimester of pregnancy. This clonotype originated in a female donor with multiple sclerosis, enrolled in a pregnancy study. CDR3 in DNA: TGTGCCAGCAGCCTCATCCTGGCTAGCGGGAGTAACAATGAGCAGTTCTTC. Translating it yields CASSLILASGSNNEQFF.